Detailed here is one TCR beta chain. In the PCR, 60 Vbeta and 13 Jbeta primers were used. Produced via immunoSEQ multiplex PCR; TCRdb's table is partial and in-frame only. The top ten hold more than 0.95% of the sample, which has around 200,000 clones, about 79% seen once. This record comes from a study of cytomegalovirus exposure and HLA in healthy donors. This clonotype was obtained from a girl aged 2-10 years in good health and CMV-seropositive. The sequenced sample was PBMCs.

In DNA, the CDR3 is TGTGCCAGCAGTTACGGACAGGGGTTAACCTACGAGCAGTACTTC. It specifies CASSYGQGLTYEQYF. J is TRBJ2-7 and V is TRBV6-5; 9 nucleotides match TRBD1. The CDR3 is 15 amino acids. Germline CDR1 MNHEY, CDR2 SVGAGI. V dropped 2 bases and J dropped 2; count of bases not matched to a gene: 4.